The rows below give T cell receptor beta chains drawn from one sample of a study of Graves' ophthalmopathy and Graves' hyperthyroidism. TCRdb recomputed calls from the multiplex PCR reads with MiXCR, one row per CDR3 protein. The sample includes 740,000 or so distinct CDR3 sequences, roughly 40% of them seen just once. Sequencing was carried out using peripheral blood. These receptors were collected from an adult man with Graves' ophthalmopathy. CDR3s include the opening cysteine and the closing phenylalanine or tryptophan. D genes are given only for firm matches. Expanded clones get a size class; other rows say once, few or many, or leave the size out.

clone size,J gene,V gene,D gene,CDR3 DNA,CDR3 protein
NA,TRBJ1-1,TRBV7-9,NA,TGTGCCAGCGGCTTACAGTTGGACACTGAAGCTTTCTTT,CASGLQLDTEAFF
NA,TRBJ1-1,TRBV7-9,NA,TGTGCCAGCAGCTTAGCGGATGGGGGGCAAACTGAAGCTTTCTTT,CASSLADGGQTEAFF
NA,TRBJ2-6,TRBV19,NA,TGTGCCAGTAGTCCAGCAGGGGTTGGGGCCAACGTCCTGACTTTC,CASSPAGVGANVLTF
many,TRBJ1-2,TRBV7-2,NA,TGTGCCAGCAGCGCCCAGCTTTCTAACTATGGCTACACCTTC,CASSAQLSNYGYTF
many,TRBJ2-5,TRBV19,TRBD1,TGTGCCAGTAGTCCACAGGGGCGCGAAGAGACCCAGTACTTC,CASSPQGREETQYF
once,TRBJ2-7,TRBV29-1,NA,TGCAGCGTAACCCTTGAGGGGACTTACGAGCAGTACTTC,CSVTLEGTYEQYF
many,TRBJ1-1,TRBV5-1,NA,TGCGCCAGCAGCTTGGACCGCCTTTCCACTGAAGCTTTCTTT,CASSLDRLSTEAFF
NA,TRBJ2-6,TRBV6-5,TRBD1,TGTGCCAGCAGTTACTCGTACAGGGGCATCGCTGGGGCCAACGTCCTGACTTTC,CASSYSYRGIAGANVLTF
few,TRBJ2-7,TRBV24-1,TRBD2,TGTGCCACCAGTGTATTGGGGGGGAAGAGCTACGAGCAGTACTTC,CATSVLGGKSYEQYF
NA,TRBJ2-2,TRBV29-1,TRBD2,TGCAGCGTCAGAATAGCGGGAGGGTACACCGGGGAGCTGTTTTTT,CSVRIAGGYTGELFF
NA,TRBJ1-3,TRBV6-1,NA,TGTGCCAGCAGTGAATATGGACCTCACTCTGGAAACACCATATATTTT,CASSEYGPHSGNTIYF
NA,TRBJ2-5,TRBV7-3,NA,TGTGCCAGCAGCTTAACGAAAGGCGACCAGCACTTCCAAGAGACCCAGTACTTC,CASSLTKGDQHFQETQYF
NA,TRBJ2-3,TRBV24-1,NA,TGTGCCACCAGTGATTTAAGGGTAGCCTCTGATACGCAGTATTTT,CATSDLRVASDTQYF
NA,TRBJ1-1,TRBV10-2,NA,TGTGCCAGCAGCCAAAGCTGGGGGGGCCGATTTTGGACTGAAGCTTTCTTT,CASSQSWGGRFWTEAFF
few,TRBJ2-7,TRBV7-9,TRBD1,TGTGCCAGCAGCCTCATGGGACAGCCCTACGAGCAGTACTTC,CASSLMGQPYEQYF
NA,TRBJ1-6,TRBV20-1,TRBD1,TGCAGTGCTAATGGACAGGACTCCTATAATTCACCCCTCCACTTT,CSANGQDSYNSPLHF
NA,TRBJ1-4,TRBV7-3,NA,TGTGCCAGCAGCGTAACCGGGAGAACTAATGAAAAACTGTTTTTT,CASSVTGRTNEKLFF
NA,TRBJ2-2,TRBV20-1,TRBD2,TGCAGTGCTACTCCCGGACTAGTAATATCCGGGGAGCTGTTTTTT,CSATPGLVISGELFF
many,TRBJ1-1,TRBV19,NA,TGTGCCAGTGAATCGGCAGGGTACATGAACACTGAAGCTTTCTTT,CASESAGYMNTEAFF
few,TRBJ1-4,TRBV12-3/TRBV12-4,NA,TGTGCCAGCAGTCGATTCGGCGATTGGGGACTGTTTTTT,CASSRFGDWGLFF
many,TRBJ2-5,TRBV7-6,TRBD2,TGTGCCAGCAGCGTAACTAGCGGAGTTAGGGAGACCCAGTACTTC,CASSVTSGVRETQYF
NA,TRBJ1-6,TRBV15,TRBD1,TGTGCCACCAGCAGGGACAGGGCCTCCTATAATTCACCCCTCCACTTT,CATSRDRASYNSPLHF
NA,TRBJ2-3,TRBV7-8,TRBD1,TGTGCCAGCAGCTTAGGCCGGACAGGTTTCGCAGATACGCAGTATTTT,CASSLGRTGFADTQYF
few,TRBJ2-7,TRBV20-1,TRBD1,TGCAGTGGCGTAACGGGACAGGTCTACGAGCAGTACTTC,CSGVTGQVYEQYF
NA,TRBJ2-7,TRBV7-2,TRBD2,TGTGCCAGCAGCCTGGGACTAGCGGGAGTCAGCGAGCAGTACTTC,CASSLGLAGVSEQYF
NA,TRBJ1-2,TRBV6-5,NA,TGTGCCAGCAGTTACTCGATCCAGGGTGGCTACACCTTC,CASSYSIQGGYTF
many,TRBJ1-2,TRBV7-9,NA,TGTGCCAGCAGCTTAATCAGTTTAGGCTACACCTTC,CASSLISLGYTF
many,TRBJ2-7,TRBV12-3/TRBV12-4,NA,TGTGCCAGCAGTTCCATTCTAGGAGGCGAGCAGTACTTC,CASSSILGGEQYF
few,TRBJ2-7,TRBV28,NA,TGTGCCAGCAGCCCAGGTGGATACATTTACGAGCAGTACTTC,CASSPGGYIYEQYF
many,TRBJ2-7,TRBV7-2,TRBD1,TGTGCCACCCGGACAGGGGATTATGGAGAGCAGTACTTC,CATRTGDYGEQYF
few,TRBJ1-5,TRBV2,NA,TGTGCCAGCAGTTACTCCCAACAGGGCGCCGGGCAGCCCCAGCATTTT,CASSYSQQGAGQPQHF
NA,TRBJ1-4,TRBV2,NA,TGTGCCAGCAGGTCCGGACCAACTAATGAAAAACTGTTTTTT,CASRSGPTNEKLFF
NA,TRBJ2-5,TRBV7-9,TRBD2,TGTGCCAGCAGCCCCTCAAGAACCGGGACAGCGGGGGGGCACGAGACCCAGTACTTC,CASSPSRTGTAGGHETQYF
few,TRBJ1-4,TRBV6-6,NA,TGTGCCAGCCGAACCGGGAGTTTGGGTGAAAAACTGTTTTTT,CASRTGSLGEKLFF
many,TRBJ2-5,TRBV29-1,NA,TGCAGCGTTCCTCCCCGGGGGCTGGAGACCCAGTACTTC,CSVPPRGLETQYF
NA,TRBJ2-5,TRBV3-1,TRBD1,TGTGCCGGACAGGGCCTTGAGACCCAGTACTTC,CAGQGLETQYF
NA,TRBJ2-5,TRBV10-2,TRBD2,TGCGCCAGCAGTAAGTCTGGTTGGGCTAGCGGGTACCAAGAGACCCAGTACTTC,CASSKSGWASGYQETQYF
many,TRBJ1-2,TRBV10-3,NA,TGTGCCATCAGTGGAGCGGGGGCCGGTGGCTACACCTTC,CAISGAGAGGYTF
NA,TRBJ1-2,TRBV20-1,NA,TGCAGTGCTAGAGAGTTCAGCGACGGCTACACCTTC,CSAREFSDGYTF